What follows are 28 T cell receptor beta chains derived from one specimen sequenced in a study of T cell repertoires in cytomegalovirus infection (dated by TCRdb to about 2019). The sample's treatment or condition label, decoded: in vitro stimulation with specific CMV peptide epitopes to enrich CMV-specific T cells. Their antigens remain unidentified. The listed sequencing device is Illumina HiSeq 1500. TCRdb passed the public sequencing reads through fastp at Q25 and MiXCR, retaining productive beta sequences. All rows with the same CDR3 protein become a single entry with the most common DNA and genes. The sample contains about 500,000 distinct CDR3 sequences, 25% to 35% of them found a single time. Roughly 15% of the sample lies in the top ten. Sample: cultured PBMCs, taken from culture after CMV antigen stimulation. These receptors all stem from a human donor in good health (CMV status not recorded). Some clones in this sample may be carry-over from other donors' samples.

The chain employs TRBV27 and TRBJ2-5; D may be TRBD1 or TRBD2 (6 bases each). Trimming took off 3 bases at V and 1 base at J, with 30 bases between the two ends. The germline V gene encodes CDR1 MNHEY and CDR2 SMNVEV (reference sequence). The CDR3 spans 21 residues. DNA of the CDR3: TGTGCCAGCAGTTTCTCGGGGAGGAGGGGACATGCTGGAAGTACCCAAGAGACCCAGTACTTC. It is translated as CASSFSGRRGHAGSTQETQYF.

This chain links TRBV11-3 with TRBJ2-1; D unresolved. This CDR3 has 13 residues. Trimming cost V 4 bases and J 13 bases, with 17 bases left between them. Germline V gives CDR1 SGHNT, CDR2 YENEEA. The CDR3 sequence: CASSSRGDPHQFF. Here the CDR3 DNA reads TGTGCCAGCAGCTCCCGCGGTGACCCTCACCAGTTCTTC.

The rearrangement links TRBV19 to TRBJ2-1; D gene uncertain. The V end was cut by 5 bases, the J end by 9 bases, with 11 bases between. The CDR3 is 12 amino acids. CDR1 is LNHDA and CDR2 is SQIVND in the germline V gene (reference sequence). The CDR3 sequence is CASSGLTLEQFF. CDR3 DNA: TGTGCCAGTAGTGGCTTAACCCTTGAGCAGTTCTTC. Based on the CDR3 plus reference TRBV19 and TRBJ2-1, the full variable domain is DGGITQSPKYLFRKEGQNVTLSCEQNLNHDAMYWYRQDPGQGLRLIYYSQIVNDFQKGDIAEGYSVSREKKESFPLTVTSAQKNPTAFYLCASSGLTLEQFFGPGTRLTVL.

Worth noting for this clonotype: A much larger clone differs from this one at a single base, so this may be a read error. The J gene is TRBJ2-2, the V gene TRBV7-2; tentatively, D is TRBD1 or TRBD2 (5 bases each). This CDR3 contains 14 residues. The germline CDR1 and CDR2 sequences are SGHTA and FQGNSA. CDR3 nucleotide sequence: TGTGCCAGCAGCGCCGGGACCCGCACCGGGGAGCTGTTGTTT. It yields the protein CASSAGTRTGELLF. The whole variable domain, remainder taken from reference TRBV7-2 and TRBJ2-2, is GAGVSQSPSNKVTEKGKDVELRCDPISGHTALYWYRQSLGQGLEFLIYFQGNSAPDKSGLPSDRFSAERTGGSVSTLTIQRTQQEDSAVYLCASSAGTRTGELLFGEGSRLTVL.

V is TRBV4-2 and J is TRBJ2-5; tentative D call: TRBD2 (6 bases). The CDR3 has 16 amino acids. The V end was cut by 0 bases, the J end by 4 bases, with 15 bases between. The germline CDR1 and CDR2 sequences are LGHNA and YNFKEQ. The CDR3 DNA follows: TGTGCCAGCAGCCAAGAGTCAGGAGGGTCAGGAGAGACCCAGTACTTC. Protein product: CASSQESGGSGETQYF.

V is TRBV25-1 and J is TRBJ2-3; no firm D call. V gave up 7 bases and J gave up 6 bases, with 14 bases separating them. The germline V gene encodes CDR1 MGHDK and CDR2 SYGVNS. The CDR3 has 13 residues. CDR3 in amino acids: CASTPSGMDTQYF. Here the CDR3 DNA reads TGTGCCAGCACCCCTAGTGGGATGGATACGCAGTATTTT.

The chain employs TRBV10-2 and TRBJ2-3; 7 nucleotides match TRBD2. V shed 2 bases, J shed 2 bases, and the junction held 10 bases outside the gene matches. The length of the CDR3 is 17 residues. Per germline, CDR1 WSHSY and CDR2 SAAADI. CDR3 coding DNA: TGCGCCAGCAGTGAGGGGACTACCTCCGACTACACAGATACGCAGTATTTT. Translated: CASSEGTTSDYTDTQYF.

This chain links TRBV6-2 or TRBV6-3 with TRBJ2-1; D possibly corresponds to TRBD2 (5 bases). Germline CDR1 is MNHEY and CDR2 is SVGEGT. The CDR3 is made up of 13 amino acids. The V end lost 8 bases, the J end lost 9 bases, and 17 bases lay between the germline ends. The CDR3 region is CASSEAPIVEQFF. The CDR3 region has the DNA TGTGCCAGCTCGGAGGCGCCTATAGTTGAGCAGTTCTTC.

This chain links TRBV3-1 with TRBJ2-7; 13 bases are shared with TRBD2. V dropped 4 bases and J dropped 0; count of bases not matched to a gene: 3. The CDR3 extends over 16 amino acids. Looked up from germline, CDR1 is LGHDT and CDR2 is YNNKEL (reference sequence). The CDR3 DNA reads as TGTGCCAGCAGCCTTTGGACTAGCGGGAGCTCCTACGAGCAGTACTTC. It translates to CASSLWTSGSSYEQYF.

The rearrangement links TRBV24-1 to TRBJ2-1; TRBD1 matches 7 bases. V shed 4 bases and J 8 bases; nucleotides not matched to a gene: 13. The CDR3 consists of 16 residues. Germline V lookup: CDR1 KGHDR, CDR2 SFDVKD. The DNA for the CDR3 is TGTGCCACCAGTGACCAGGGGGAAATTCGATCGGATGAGCAGTTCTTC. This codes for CATSDQGEIRSDEQFF.

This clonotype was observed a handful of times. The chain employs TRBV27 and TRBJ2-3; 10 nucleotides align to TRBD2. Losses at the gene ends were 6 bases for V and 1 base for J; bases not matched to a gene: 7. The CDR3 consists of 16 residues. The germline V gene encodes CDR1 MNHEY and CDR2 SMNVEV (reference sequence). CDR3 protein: CASRKAGGPGTDTQYF. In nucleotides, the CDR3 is TGTGCCAGCAGAAAAGCGGGAGGGCCGGGCACAGATACGCAGTATTTT.

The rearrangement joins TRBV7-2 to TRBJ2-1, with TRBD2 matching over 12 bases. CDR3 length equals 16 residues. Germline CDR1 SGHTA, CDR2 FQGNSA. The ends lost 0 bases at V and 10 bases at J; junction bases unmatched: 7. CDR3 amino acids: CASSLAPGLAGGEQFF. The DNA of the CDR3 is TGTGCCAGCAGCTTAGCCCCTGGGCTAGCGGGAGGGGAGCAGTTCTTC.

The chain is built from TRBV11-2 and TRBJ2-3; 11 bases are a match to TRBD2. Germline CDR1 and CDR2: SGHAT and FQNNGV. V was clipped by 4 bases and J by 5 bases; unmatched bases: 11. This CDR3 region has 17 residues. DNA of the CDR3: TGTGCCAGCAGCTCGTCCGGGACTAGCGGCCCCCTAGATACGCAGTATTTT. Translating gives CASSSSGTSGPLDTQYF.

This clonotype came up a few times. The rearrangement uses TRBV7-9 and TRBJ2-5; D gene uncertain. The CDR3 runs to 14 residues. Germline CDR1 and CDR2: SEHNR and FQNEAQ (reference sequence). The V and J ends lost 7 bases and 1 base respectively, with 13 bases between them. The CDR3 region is CASTEWAAQETQYF. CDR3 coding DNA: TGTGCCAGCACTGAGTGGGCGGCCCAAGAGACCCAGTACTTC.

The CDR3 DNA reads as TGTGCCAGCAGCCCGGGACAGGGCCATTACGAGCAGTACTTC. Translating it yields CASSPGQGHYEQYF. The rearrangement joins TRBV28 to TRBJ2-7; 9 bases are a match to TRBD1. The V gene's germline CDR1 is MDHEN and CDR2 SYDVKM. The CDR3 extends over 14 amino acids. Unmatched junction bases numbered 7, after V lost 6 bases and J lost 4 bases.

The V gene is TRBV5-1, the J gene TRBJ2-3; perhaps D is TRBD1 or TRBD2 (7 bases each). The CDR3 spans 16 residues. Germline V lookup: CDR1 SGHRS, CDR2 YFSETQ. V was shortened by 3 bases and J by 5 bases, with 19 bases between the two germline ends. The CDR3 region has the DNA TGCGCCAGCAGCTCCCAGGGGGAGGGCCGTGGAGATACGCAGTATTTT. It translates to CASSSQGEGRGDTQYF. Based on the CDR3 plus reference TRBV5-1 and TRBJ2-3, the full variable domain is KAGVTQTPRYLIKTRGQQVTLSCSPISGHRSVSWYQQTPGQGLQFLFEYFSETQRNKGNFPGRFSGRQFSNSRSEMNVSTLELGDSALYLCASSSQGEGRGDTQYFGPGTRLTVL.

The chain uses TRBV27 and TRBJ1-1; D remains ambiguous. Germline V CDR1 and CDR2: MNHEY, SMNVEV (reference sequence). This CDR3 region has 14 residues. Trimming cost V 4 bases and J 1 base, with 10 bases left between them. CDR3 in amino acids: CASSYRATNTEAFF. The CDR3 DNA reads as TGTGCCAGCAGTTACCGGGCCACGAACACTGAAGCTTTCTTT.

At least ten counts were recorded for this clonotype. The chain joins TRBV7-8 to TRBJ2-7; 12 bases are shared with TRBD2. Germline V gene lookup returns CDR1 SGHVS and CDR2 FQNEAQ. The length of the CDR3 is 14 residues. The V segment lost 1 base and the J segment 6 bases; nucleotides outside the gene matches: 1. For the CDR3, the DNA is TGTGCCAGCAGCTTAGGACTAGCGGGAGCCGAGCAGTACGTC. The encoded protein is CASSLGLAGAEQYV.

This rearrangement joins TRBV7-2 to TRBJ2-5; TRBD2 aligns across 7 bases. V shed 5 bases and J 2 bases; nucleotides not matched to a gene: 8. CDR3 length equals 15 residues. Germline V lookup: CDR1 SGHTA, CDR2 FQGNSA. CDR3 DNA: TGTGCCAGCAGCATAGTAGCGGGTGGACAAGAGACCCAGTACTTC. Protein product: CASSIVAGGQETQYF.

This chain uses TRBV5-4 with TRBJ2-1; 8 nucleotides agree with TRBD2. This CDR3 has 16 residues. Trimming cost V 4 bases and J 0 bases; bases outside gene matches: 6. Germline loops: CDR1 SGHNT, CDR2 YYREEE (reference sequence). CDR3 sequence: CASSRGGPSSYNEQFF. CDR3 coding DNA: TGTGCCAGCAGCCGGGGGGGGCCGAGCTCCTACAATGAGCAGTTCTTC. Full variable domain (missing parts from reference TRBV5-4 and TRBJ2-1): ETGVTQSPTHLIKTRGQQVTLRCSSQSGHNTVSWYQQALGQGPQFIFQYYREEENGRGNFPPRFSGLQFPNYSSELNVNALELDDSALYLCASSRGGPSSYNEQFFGPGTRLTVL.

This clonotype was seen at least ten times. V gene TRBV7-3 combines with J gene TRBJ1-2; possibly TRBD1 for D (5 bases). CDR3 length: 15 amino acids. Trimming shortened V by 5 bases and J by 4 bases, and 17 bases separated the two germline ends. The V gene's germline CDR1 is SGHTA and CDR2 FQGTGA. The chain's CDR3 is CASSIQGPLAYGYTF. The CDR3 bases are TGTGCCAGCAGCATCCAGGGACCTCTTGCCTATGGCTACACCTTC.

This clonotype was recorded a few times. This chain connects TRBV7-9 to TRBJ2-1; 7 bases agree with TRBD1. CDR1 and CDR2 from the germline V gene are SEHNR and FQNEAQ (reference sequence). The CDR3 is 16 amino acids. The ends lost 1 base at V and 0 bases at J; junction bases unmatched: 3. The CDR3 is CASSLVDRSSYNEQFF. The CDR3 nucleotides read TGTGCCAGCAGCTTAGTGGACAGGAGCTCCTACAATGAGCAGTTCTTC.

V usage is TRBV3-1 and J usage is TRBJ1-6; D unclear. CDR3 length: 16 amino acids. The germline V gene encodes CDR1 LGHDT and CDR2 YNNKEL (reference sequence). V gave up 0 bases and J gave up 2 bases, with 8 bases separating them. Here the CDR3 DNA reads TGTGCCAGCAGCCAAGAGAGCGCAACCTATAATTCACCCCTCCACTTT. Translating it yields CASSQESATYNSPLHF.

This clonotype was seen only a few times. The CDR3 DNA is TGTGCCAGCAGCCCTCGGACAGGGGTTTCCAATCAGCCCCAGCATTTT. Protein sequence: CASSPRTGVSNQPQHF. This chain joins TRBV6-2 or TRBV6-3 and TRBJ1-5; TRBD1 agrees at 9 bases. Germline lookup yields CDR1 MNHEY and CDR2 SVGEGT. The CDR3 is 16 residues long. Trimming cost V 6 bases and J 3 bases; bases outside gene matches: 9.

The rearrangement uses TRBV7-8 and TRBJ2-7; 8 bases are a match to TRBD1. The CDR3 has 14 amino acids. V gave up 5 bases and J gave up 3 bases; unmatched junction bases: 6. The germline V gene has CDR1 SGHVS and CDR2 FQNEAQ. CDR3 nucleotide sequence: TGTGCCAGCAGCCCGGACAGGGCGAACTACGAGCAGTACTTC. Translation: CASSPDRANYEQYF.

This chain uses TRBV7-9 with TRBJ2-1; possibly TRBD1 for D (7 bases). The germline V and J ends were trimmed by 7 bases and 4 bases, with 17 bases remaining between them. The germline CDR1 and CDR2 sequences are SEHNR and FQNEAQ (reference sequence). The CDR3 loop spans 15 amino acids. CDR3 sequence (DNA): TGTGCCAGCACCCGACTGGCGGGACAGTACAATGAGCAGTTCTTC. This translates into CASTRLAGQYNEQFF.

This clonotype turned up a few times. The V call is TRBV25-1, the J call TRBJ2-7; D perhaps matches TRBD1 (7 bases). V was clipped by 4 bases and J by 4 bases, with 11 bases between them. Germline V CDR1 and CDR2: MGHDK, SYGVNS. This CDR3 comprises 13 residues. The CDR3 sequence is CASSATGRYEQYV. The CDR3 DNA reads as TGTGCCAGCAGTGCGACAGGGAGGTACGAGCAGTACGTC.

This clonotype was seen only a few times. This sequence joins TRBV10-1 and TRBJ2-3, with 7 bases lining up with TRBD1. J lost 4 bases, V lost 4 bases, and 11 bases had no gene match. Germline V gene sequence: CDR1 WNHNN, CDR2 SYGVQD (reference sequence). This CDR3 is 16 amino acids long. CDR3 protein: CASSAGRGIYADTQYF. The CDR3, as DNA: TGCGCCAGCAGTGCTGGCAGGGGGATATACGCAGATACGCAGTATTTT.